Presented here are 2 T cell receptor beta chains from one specimen sequenced in a study of blood T cell repertoires in COVID-19. Some clones are missing from TCRdb's copy, which holds only in-frame ones; the method was immunoSEQ multiplex PCR. The data hold under 300,000 clones, with 84% observed a single time. The sequenced material came from peripheral blood. The source is a man aged 45-60 years with acute or convalescent COVID-19.

The chain uses TRBV6-1 and TRBJ2-7; 8 positions match TRBD1. The germline V gene has CDR1 MNHNS and CDR2 SASEGT. This CDR3 spans 17 amino acids. J lost 4 bases, V lost 4 bases, and 15 bases had no gene match. This CDR3 is CASSVGQGAGWVYEQYF. CDR3 nucleotides: TGTGCCAGCAGTGTTGGGCAGGGGGCAGGTTGGGTGTACGAGCAGTACTTC.

The rearrangement joins TRBV5-1 to TRBJ2-3; a weak D match, TRBD2 (5 bases). V was cut by 3 bases and J by 6 bases, with 20 bases left in between. From germline, CDR1 is SGHRS and CDR2 YFSETQ. The CDR3 consists of 16 residues. The chain's CDR3 is CASSYGNSLEGDTQYF. The CDR3 nucleotides are TGCGCCAGCAGCTACGGGAACAGCCTAGAGGGTGATACGCAGTATTTT.